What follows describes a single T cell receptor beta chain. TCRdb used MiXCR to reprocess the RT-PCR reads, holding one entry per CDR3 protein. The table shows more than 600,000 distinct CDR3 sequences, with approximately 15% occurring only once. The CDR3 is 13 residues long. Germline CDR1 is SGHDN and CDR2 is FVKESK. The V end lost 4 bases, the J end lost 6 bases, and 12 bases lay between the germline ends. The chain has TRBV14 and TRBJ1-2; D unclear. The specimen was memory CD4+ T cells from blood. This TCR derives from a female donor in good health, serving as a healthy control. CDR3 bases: TGTGCCAGCAGCCCTTTTCCGGGTCATGGCTACACCTTC. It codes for CASSPFPGHGYTF. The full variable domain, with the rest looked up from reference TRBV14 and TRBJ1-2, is EAGVTQFPSHSVIEKGQTVTLRCDPISGHDNLYWYRRVMGKEIKFLLHFVKESKQDESGMPNNRFLAERTGGTYSTLKVQPAELEDSGVYFCASSPFPGHGYTFGSGTRLTVV.